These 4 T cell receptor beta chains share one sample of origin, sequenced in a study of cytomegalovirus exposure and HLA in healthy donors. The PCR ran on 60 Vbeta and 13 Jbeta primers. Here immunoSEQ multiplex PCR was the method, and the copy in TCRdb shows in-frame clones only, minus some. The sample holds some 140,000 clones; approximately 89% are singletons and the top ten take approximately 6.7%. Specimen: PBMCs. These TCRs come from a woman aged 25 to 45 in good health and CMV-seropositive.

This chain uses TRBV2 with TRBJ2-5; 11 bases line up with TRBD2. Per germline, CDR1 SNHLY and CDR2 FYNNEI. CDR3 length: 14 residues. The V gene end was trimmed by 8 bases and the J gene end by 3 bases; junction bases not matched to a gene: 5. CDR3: CASCLAGGKETQYF. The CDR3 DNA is TGTGCCAGCTGCTTAGCGGGGGGGAAAGAGACCCAGTACTTC.

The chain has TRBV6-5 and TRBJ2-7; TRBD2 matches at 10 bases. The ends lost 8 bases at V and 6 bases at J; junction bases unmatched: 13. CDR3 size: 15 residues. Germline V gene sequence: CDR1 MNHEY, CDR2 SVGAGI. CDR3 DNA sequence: TGTGCCAGCGCTGGGGGATTAGCGGGAGGCCTCGAGCAGTACTTC. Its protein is CASAGGLAGGLEQYF.

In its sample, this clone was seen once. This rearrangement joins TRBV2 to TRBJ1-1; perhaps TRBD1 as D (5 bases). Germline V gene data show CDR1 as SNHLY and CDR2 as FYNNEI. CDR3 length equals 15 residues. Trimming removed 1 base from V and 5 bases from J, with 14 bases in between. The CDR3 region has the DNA TGTGCCAGCAGTGAAGAGCCAGGGATTGGAACTGAAGCTTTCTTT. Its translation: CASSEEPGIGTEAFF.

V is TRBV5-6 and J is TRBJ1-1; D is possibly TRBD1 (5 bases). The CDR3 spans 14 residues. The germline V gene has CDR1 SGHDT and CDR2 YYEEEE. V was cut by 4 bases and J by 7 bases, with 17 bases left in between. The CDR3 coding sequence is TGTGCCAGCAGCCCGGGGAGGGGAGGGGTTGAAGCTTTCTTT. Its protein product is CASSPGRGGVEAFF.